This T cell receptor (beta chain) emerged from a study of blood T cell repertoires in COVID-19. The wider study: Nucleic acid was either cDNA or gDNA, and it came from T cells, B-cell-depleted T cells, or PBMCs.

The CDR3 length is 15 residues. V was clipped by 7 bases and J by 2 bases, with 15 bases between them. Germline assignment: CDR1 MNHNY and CDR2 SVGAGI (reference sequence). Profiled with immunoSEQ multiplex PCR; TCRdb holds only in-frame clones, not every one. Among fewer than 95,000 clones listed, around 72% were seen once. This chain links TRBV6-6 with TRBJ1-5, with D tentatively TRBD1 (6 bases). The sample comprised peripheral blood. This TCR was sampled from a woman older than 75 with acute or convalescent COVID-19. Here the CDR3 reads CASTYREHGNQPQHF. The CDR3 coding sequence is TGTGCCAGCACCTACAGGGAACATGGCAATCAGCCCCAGCATTTT.